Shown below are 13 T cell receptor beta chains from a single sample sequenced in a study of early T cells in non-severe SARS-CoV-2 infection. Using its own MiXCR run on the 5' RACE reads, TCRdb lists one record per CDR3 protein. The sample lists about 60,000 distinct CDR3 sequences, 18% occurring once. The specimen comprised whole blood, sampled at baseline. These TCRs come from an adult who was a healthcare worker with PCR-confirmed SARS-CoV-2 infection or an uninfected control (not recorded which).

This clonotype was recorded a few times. The chain's CDR3 is CASSLGRRETQYF. Here the CDR3 DNA reads TGTGCCAGCAGCTTAGGCAGGAGAGAGACCCAGTACTTC. The V gene is TRBV11-2, the J gene TRBJ2-5; D gene uncertain. Trimming took 1 base from V and 4 from J, leaving 7 bases between them. This CDR3 is 13 amino acids long. From germline, CDR1 is SGHAT and CDR2 FQNNGV.

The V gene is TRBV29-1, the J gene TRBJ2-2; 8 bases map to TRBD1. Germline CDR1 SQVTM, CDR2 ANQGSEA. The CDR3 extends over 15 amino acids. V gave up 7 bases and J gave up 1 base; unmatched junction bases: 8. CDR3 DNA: TGCAGCGCTCTTCCAGGACAGGGGAACACCGGGGAGCTGTTTTTT. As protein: CSALPGQGNTGELFF.

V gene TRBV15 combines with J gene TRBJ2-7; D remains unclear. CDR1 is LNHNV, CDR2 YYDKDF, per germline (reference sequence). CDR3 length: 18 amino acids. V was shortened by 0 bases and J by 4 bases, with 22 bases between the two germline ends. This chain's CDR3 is CATSRDGLGMRNVYEQYF. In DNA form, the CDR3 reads TGTGCCACCAGCAGAGATGGGTTAGGCATGCGGAATGTATACGAGCAGTACTTC.

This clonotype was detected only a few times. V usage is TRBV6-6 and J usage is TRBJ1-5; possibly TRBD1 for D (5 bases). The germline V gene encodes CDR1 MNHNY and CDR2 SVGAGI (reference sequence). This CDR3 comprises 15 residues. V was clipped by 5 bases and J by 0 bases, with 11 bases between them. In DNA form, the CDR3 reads TGTGCCAGCAGTACCAGGGACCTTAGCAATCAGCCCCAGCATTTT. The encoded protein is CASSTRDLSNQPQHF.

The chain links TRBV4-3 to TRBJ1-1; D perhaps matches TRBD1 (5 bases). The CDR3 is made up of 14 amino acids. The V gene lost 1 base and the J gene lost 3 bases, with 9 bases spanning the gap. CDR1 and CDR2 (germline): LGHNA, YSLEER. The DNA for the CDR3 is TGCGCCAGCAGCCAAGTTGTCAGGGACACTGAAGCTTTCTTT. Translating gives CASSQVVRDTEAFF.

As DNA, the CDR3 is TGTGCCAGCAGTTACTCGACAGGGACCTACGAGCAGTACTTC. Its protein product is CASSYSTGTYEQYF. The genes are TRBV6-5 and TRBJ2-7, with 7 bases matching TRBD1. CDR3 length equals 14 residues. The germline V gene encodes CDR1 MNHEY and CDR2 SVGAGI. The V and J ends lost 0 bases and 2 bases, in that order; junction bases with no gene match: 1.

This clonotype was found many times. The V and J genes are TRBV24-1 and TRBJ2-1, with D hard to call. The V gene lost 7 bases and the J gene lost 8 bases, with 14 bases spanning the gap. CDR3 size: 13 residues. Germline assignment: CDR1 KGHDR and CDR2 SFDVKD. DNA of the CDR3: TGTGCCACCAGGGCAGCAGACAATTATGAGCAGTTCTTC. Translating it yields CATRAADNYEQFF.

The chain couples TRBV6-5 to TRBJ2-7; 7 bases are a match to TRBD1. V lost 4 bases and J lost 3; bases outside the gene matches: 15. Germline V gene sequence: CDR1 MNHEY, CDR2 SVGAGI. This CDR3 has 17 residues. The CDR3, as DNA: TGTGCCAGCAGTTTCAGCACCTCCGGGACAGAAATCTACGAGCAGTACTTC. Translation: CASSFSTSGTEIYEQYF.

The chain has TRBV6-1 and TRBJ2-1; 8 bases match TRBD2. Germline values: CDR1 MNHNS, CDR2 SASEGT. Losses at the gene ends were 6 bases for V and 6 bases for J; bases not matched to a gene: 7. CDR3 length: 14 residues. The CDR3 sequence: CASRAGASGNEQFF. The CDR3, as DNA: TGTGCCAGCAGAGCGGGAGCCTCTGGCAATGAGCAGTTCTTC.

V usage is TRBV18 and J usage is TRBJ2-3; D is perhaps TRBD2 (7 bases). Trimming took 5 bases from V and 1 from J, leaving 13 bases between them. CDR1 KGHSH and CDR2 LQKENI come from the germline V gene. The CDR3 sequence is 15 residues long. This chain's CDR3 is CASSTTGGRTDTQYF. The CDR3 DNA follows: TGTGCCAGCTCAACTACGGGGGGCCGCACAGATACGCAGTATTTT.

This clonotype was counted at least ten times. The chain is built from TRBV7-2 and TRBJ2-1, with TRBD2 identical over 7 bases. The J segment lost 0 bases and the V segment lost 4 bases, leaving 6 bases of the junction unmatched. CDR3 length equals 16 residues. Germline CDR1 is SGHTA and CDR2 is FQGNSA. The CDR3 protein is CASSWGEGSSYNEQFF. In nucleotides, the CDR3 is TGTGCCAGCAGCTGGGGGGAGGGAAGCTCCTACAATGAGCAGTTCTTC.

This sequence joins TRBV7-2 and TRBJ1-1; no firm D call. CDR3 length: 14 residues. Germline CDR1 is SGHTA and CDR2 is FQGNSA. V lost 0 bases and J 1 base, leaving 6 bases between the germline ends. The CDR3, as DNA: TGTGCCAGCAGCTTAGCGACGGCGAACACTGAAGCTTTCTTT. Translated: CASSLATANTEAFF.

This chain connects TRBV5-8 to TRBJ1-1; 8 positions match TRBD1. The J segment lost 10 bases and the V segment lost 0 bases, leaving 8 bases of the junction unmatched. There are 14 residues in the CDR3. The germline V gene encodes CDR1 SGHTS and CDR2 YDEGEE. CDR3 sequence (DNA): TGTGCCAGCAGCTTGGGGACAGGGCAAAGAGGAGCTTTCTTT. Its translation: CASSLGTGQRGAFF.